What follows is one T cell receptor beta chain and its context. The data were taken from a study of blood T cell repertoires in COVID-19. At the level of the study: Collection of acute and convalescent COVID-19 samples took place in the United States, Italy and Spain. In each case, the material was cDNA or gDNA derived from T cells, B-cell-depleted T cells, or PBMCs.

Authors' analysis steps: Estimated nucleated cell counts came from reference gene primer amplification. Data came from immunoSEQ multiplex PCR; TCRdb stores just in-frame clones and leaves some out. That table furnishes V, J and clone size, whereas the DNA furnished D and trimming. This sample has hundreds of thousands of clones, with less than 85% found just once. The CDR3 extends over 18 amino acids. In germline, CDR1 is SEHNR, CDR2 FQNEAQ (reference sequence). V was pared by 2 bases and J by 6 bases, with 17 bases of the junction left unmatched. This TCR derives from a woman older than 75 with active or convalescent COVID-19. This chain links TRBV7-9 with TRBJ2-3; 7 positions match TRBD2. The sequenced sample was peripheral blood. The CDR3 sequence is CASSLIRGRRTGGDTQYF. The CDR3 DNA reads TGTGCCAGCAGCTTAATCCGGGGCCGCCGTACCGGGGGGGATACGCAGTATTTT.